This T cell receptor (beta chain) was retrieved from a study of blood T cell repertoires in COVID-19. Looking at the study overall: PBMCs, B-cell-depleted T cells, or T cells provided the cDNA or gDNA that made up the material.

In the original analysis: Estimates of nucleated cell counts were drawn from the amplification of reference gene primers. The method was immunoSEQ multiplex PCR; TCRdb's version includes in-frame clones alone and lacks a portion of them. V, J and clone size derive from that table, while D and trimming were established from the DNA sequence. The data contain more than 200,000 clones, around nine tenths of them singletons. In this sample, this clone turned up a few times. Trimming cost V 9 bases and J 6 bases, with 20 bases left between them. In germline, CDR1 is MNHNY, CDR2 SVGAGI (reference sequence). The CDR3 extends over 14 amino acids.

Source material: peripheral blood. This clonotype originated in a man aged 25-40 years with active or convalescent COVID-19. The chain joins TRBV6-6 to TRBJ1-2; tentatively, D is TRBD1 (6 bases). The CDR3 spells CASLTDRRRDGYTF. The CDR3 DNA reads TGTGCCAGTCTAACGGACAGAAGGAGAGATGGCTACACCTTC.